The 19 T cell receptor beta chains reported below all come from one sample, sequenced in a study of blood T cell repertoires in COVID-19. The assay was immunoSEQ multiplex PCR, and TCRdb's table has in-frame clones only and misses some. The data show nearly 300,000 clones, with roughly nine tenths seen just once and under 3% held by the top ten. Sequencing was performed on PBMCs or T cells enriched from blood (not recorded which). All receptors come from a woman aged 50 to 65 who had been exposed to COVID-19.

The chain couples TRBV10-3 to TRBJ1-3; 10 positions agree with TRBD1. CDR3 length: 14 amino acids. Germline V gene sequence: CDR1 ENHRY, CDR2 SYGVKD. J was trimmed by 5 bases and V by 8 bases; bases with no gene match: 6. This CDR3 reads CAIGGTGARNTIYF. In DNA, the CDR3 is TGTGCCATCGGAGGGACAGGGGCGAGAAACACCATATATTTT.

This chain's CDR3 is CASSGQPGRWNTEAFF. CDR3 nucleotide sequence: TGTGCCAGTAGTGGACAGCCAGGAAGGTGGAACACTGAAGCTTTCTTT. The gene calls are TRBV19 and TRBJ1-1; D might be TRBD1 (6 bases). Per germline, CDR1 LNHDA and CDR2 SQIVND (reference sequence). Trimming left V 5 bases short and J 1 base short, with 17 bases between. The CDR3 has 16 residues.

The chain combines TRBV10-3 with TRBJ1-1; 11 bases are a match to TRBD1. The CDR3 has 15 residues. Germline V gene data show CDR1 as ENHRY and CDR2 as SYGVKD. J gave up 3 bases and V 3 bases, and 3 bases lay outside the gene matches. CDR3 DNA: TGTGCCATCAGTGACCGGACAGGGGGCTACACTGAAGCTTTCTTT. Amino acid sequence: CAISDRTGGYTEAFF.

A few counts support this clone. The chain combines TRBV5-1 with TRBJ2-5, with D tentatively TRBD2 (5 bases). Germline V CDR1 and CDR2: SGHRS, YFSETQ. Between the trimmed V and J ends, which lost 4 bases and 3 bases, there was a span of 10 bases. This CDR3 spans 13 amino acids. In DNA form, the CDR3 reads TGCGCCAGCAGCCTGGAGGAGAAAGAGACCCAGTACTTC. Amino acid sequence: CASSLEEKETQYF.

The genes are TRBV28 and TRBJ1-5, with TRBD1 as a possible D gene (6 bases). The CDR3 loop spans 15 amino acids. Germline lookup yields CDR1 MDHEN and CDR2 SYDVKM. V was clipped by 6 bases and J by 2 bases, with 14 bases between them. The CDR3 sequence: CASSPAGAGNQPQHF. CDR3 in DNA: TGTGCCAGCAGCCCGGCGGGGGCCGGCAATCAGCCCCAGCATTTT.

The CDR3 DNA follows: TGTGCCAGCACCCAGACAGGGTTCGGTACAGATACGCAGTATTTT. Translation gives CASTQTGFGTDTQYF. This chain joins TRBV28 and TRBJ2-3, with 7 bases lining up with TRBD1. The CDR3 length is 15 residues. Germline V lookup: CDR1 MDHEN, CDR2 SYDVKM. Trimming took 7 bases from V and 3 from J; bases not matched to a gene: 10.

The V and J genes are TRBV28 and TRBJ2-7, with D unresolved. V was cut by 3 bases and J by 0 bases, with 9 bases left in between. This CDR3 comprises 14 residues. Per germline, CDR1 MDHEN and CDR2 SYDVKM. This chain's CDR3 is CASSFGGSSYEQYF. The CDR3 DNA sequence: TGTGCCAGCAGTTTCGGCGGTAGCTCCTACGAGCAGTACTTC.

This chain joins TRBV6-5 and TRBJ2-7, with D tentatively TRBD1 (6 bases). V dropped 1 base and J dropped 2 bases, with 15 bases sitting between them. The CDR3 has 16 amino acids. The germline V gene has CDR1 MNHEY and CDR2 SVGAGI. DNA of the CDR3: TGTGCCAGCAGTTACTACCCCCGACAGGAGGCCTACGAGCAGTACTTC. It is translated as CASSYYPRQEAYEQYF.

A single count supports this clone. The chain has TRBV12-3 or TRBV12-4 and TRBJ2-7; D may be TRBD1 (5 bases). The CDR3 is 13 amino acids. V dropped 6 bases and J dropped 6 bases, with 15 bases sitting between them. CDR3: CASRPDRHAEQYF. For the CDR3, the DNA is TGTGCCAGCAGACCTGACAGACACGCCGAGCAGTACTTC.

The chain uses TRBV5-4 and TRBJ1-3, with 8 bases fitting TRBD1. Looked up from germline, CDR1 is SGHNT and CDR2 is YYREEE (reference sequence). The CDR3 consists of 14 residues. With V trimmed by 5 bases and J by 4 bases, 5 bases remained unmatched. The CDR3 nucleotides read TGTGCCAGCAGAAAAACAGGGGGAGGAAACACCATATATTTT. Protein: CASRKTGGGNTIYF.

The chain has TRBV5-1 and TRBJ2-7; 9 positions match TRBD1. Germline assignment: CDR1 SGHRS and CDR2 YFSETQ. Trimming took 0 bases from V and 5 from J; bases not matched to a gene: 9. The CDR3 length is 16 residues. This CDR3 reads CASSLEGQGRGHEQYF. DNA of the CDR3: TGCGCCAGCAGCTTGGAGGGACAGGGTAGGGGCCACGAGCAGTACTTC.

V usage is TRBV3-1 (or the pseudogene TRBV3-2) and J usage is TRBJ1-1; D unresolved. The CDR3 is made up of 13 amino acids. Trimming stripped 6 bases from V and 8 bases from J, with 16 bases between. Germline CDR1 is LGHDT and CDR2 is YNNKEL (reference sequence). The CDR3 nucleotides are TGTGCCAGCAGTCTGGTGGGAGGGCACGAAGCTTTCTTT. Residues: CASSLVGGHEAFF.

V gene TRBV28 combines with J gene TRBJ1-1; 7 nucleotides line up with TRBD1. CDR3 length: 13 residues. V trimming: 3 bases; J trimming: 7 bases; junction bases outside the gene matches: 5. Germline lookup yields CDR1 MDHEN and CDR2 SYDVKM. CDR3 protein: CASSFSGQLEAFF. DNA of the CDR3: TGTGCCAGCAGTTTTTCGGGACAGCTTGAAGCTTTCTTT.

V is TRBV5-1 and J is TRBJ2-5; no definite D call. The CDR3 contains 14 residues. CDR1 and CDR2 (germline): SGHRS, YFSETQ. With 0 bases removed from V and 1 base from J, the gap between germline ends came to 7 bases. The CDR3 sequence: CASSLGAAQETQYF. CDR3 in DNA: TGCGCCAGCAGCTTGGGGGCAGCCCAAGAGACCCAGTACTTC.

The chain employs TRBV2 and TRBJ2-3; possible D gene TRBD2, 6 bases. The germline V and J ends were trimmed by 6 bases and 2 bases, with 9 bases remaining between them. The CDR3 is 13 residues long. CDR1 SNHLY and CDR2 FYNNEI come from the germline V gene. The CDR3 nucleotides are TGTGCCAGCAGGCGGGAACACACAGATACGCAGTATTTT. Encoded protein: CASRREHTDTQYF.

The chain employs TRBV29-1 and TRBJ2-1; TRBD1 agrees at 7 bases. The CDR3 is 15 residues long. The germline V gene encodes CDR1 SQVTM and CDR2 ANQGSEA. The ends lost 7 bases at V and 6 bases at J; junction bases unmatched: 15. CDR3 sequence (DNA): TGCAGCGCCCACCCAGGCCCAGGGGGTCTCAATGAGCAGTTCTTC. Its translation: CSAHPGPGGLNEQFF.

This clone was observed a single time. This chain joins TRBV5-1 and TRBJ2-7, with 7 bases aligning to TRBD2. V lost 4 bases to trimming and J lost 9 bases; unmatched junction nucleotides: 13. The CDR3 totals 14 residues. Germline assignment: CDR1 SGHRS and CDR2 YFSETQ. The CDR3 DNA reads as TGCGCCAGCAGCCCCTCCGGGTCGGGGGGAGGGCAGTACTTC. Translating it yields CASSPSGSGGGQYF.

The chain uses TRBV10-2 and TRBJ1-2; D gene ambiguous. Germline V gene sequence: CDR1 WSHSY, CDR2 SAAADI. V was trimmed by 4 bases and J by 3 bases, leaving 12 bases between them. The CDR3 runs to 14 residues. The CDR3 sequence is CASSVGTADYGYTF. The CDR3 DNA follows: TGCGCCAGCAGTGTTGGCACCGCGGACTATGGCTACACCTTC.

The chain recombines TRBV10-3 with TRBJ1-5; D gene uncertain. This CDR3 spans 14 amino acids. The germline gives CDR1 ENHRY, CDR2 SYGVKD. Trimming left V 6 bases short and J 0 bases short, with 9 bases between. The chain's CDR3 is CAISLTDSNQPQHF. DNA of the CDR3: TGTGCCATCAGCCTTACAGATAGCAATCAGCCCCAGCATTTT.